Below are 9 T cell receptor beta chains sequenced from a single sample in a study of CD8 T cells in ankylosing spondylitis (dated by TCRdb to about 2017). Here is what the overall study found, with its caveats: A TCR beta motif of several highly homologous amino acid variants appeared characteristic of blood from ankylosing spondylitis patients.

To prepare the library, 5' RACE was applied. Sequencing took place on an Illumina HiSeq 2500. Through fastp at Q25 and MiXCR, TCRdb rebuilt clones from the public reads, retaining in-frame beta chains. Records with the same CDR3 protein are collapsed into one entry carrying the most frequent genes and DNA. This sample holds 700,000 or so distinct CDR3 sequences; roughly 20% were observed only once. The ten largest clones take up around 19% of the sample. What these receptors recognize is not known. The source material was blood, either unsorted or a sorted T cell fraction (not recorded which). These receptors were obtained from a male donor with ankylosing spondylitis.

V usage is TRBV4-2 and J usage is TRBJ2-7; 10 bases are a match to TRBD2. Germline CDR1 is LGHNA and CDR2 is YNFKEQ. The CDR3 loop spans 17 amino acids. Germline trimming cut 0 bases from V and 2 bases from J; bases unmatched to any gene: 7. The CDR3 DNA reads TGTGCCAGCAGCCAAGATCTACAGCGGGAGGGCACCTACGAGCAGTACTTC. This gives the protein CASSQDLQREGTYEQYF.

In its sample, this clonotype was seen many times. This chain uses TRBV20-1 with TRBJ1-6, with 9 bases aligning to TRBD1. The CDR3 runs to 14 residues. Losses at the gene ends were 2 bases for V and 10 bases for J; bases not matched to a gene: 6. The germline CDR1 and CDR2 sequences are DFQATT and SNEGSKA (reference sequence). The CDR3 spells CSARPGQGASPLHF. In DNA form, the CDR3 reads TGCAGTGCTAGACCGGGACAGGGCGCCTCACCCCTCCACTTT.

A few counts support this clonotype. This sequence joins TRBV29-1 and TRBJ2-3; D tentatively fits TRBD1 or TRBD2 (6 bases each). CDR1 and CDR2 (germline): SQVTM, ANQGSEA. The V and J ends lost 6 bases and 5 bases respectively, with 21 bases between them. The CDR3 contains 15 residues. CDR3 protein: CSVERGDPVVDTQYF. Written as DNA, the CDR3 is TGCAGCGTCGAAAGGGGGGATCCCGTGGTAGATACGCAGTATTTT.

The chain has TRBV9 and TRBJ2-5; 14 bases agree with TRBD2. Germline V lookup: CDR1 SGDLS, CDR2 YYNGEE. The trim removed 0 bases at V and 2 bases at J, leaving 6 bases unmatched. CDR3 length equals 18 residues. The CDR3 DNA reads as TGTGCCAGCAGCGTAGCTTCGACTAGCGGGGGGGCACAAGAGACCCAGTACTTC. Translation gives CASSVASTSGGAQETQYF. The entire variable domain, with the rest obtained from reference TRBV9 and TRBJ2-5, is as follows: DSGVTQTPKHLITATGQRVTLRCSPRSGDLSVYWYQQSLDQGLQFLIQYYNGEERAKGNILERFSAQQFPDLHSELNLSSLELGDSALYFCASSVASTSGGAQETQYFGPGTRLLVL.

The chain carries TRBV12-3 or TRBV12-4 and TRBJ2-5; 8 nucleotides agree with TRBD1. The length of the CDR3 is 14 residues. Unmatched junction bases numbered 8, after V lost 7 bases and J lost 4 bases. The CDR3 sequence is CASIKGQGGETQYF. In DNA form, the CDR3 reads TGTGCCAGCATAAAAGGACAGGGTGGAGAGACCCAGTACTTC.

This clonotype occurred a few times. The genes are TRBV12-3 or TRBV12-4 and TRBJ2-2; D is undetermined. Trimming shortened V by 2 bases and J by 6 bases, and 13 bases separated the two germline ends. The CDR3 contains 15 residues. The CDR3 here is CASSLWAGISGELFF. The CDR3 coding sequence is TGTGCCAGCAGTTTATGGGCTGGGATCTCCGGGGAGCTGTTTTTT.

The genes are TRBV5-6 and TRBJ2-3, with 7 bases aligning to TRBD2. Germline CDR1 reads SGHDT; CDR2 reads YYEEEE. The V and J ends lost 7 bases and 1 base, in that order; junction bases with no gene match: 12. CDR3 length: 16 residues. The CDR3 spells CASGISAGRRTDTQYF. For the CDR3, the DNA is TGTGCCAGCGGGATTTCAGCGGGGAGACGCACAGATACGCAGTATTTT. Combining the CDR3 with reference TRBV5-6 and TRBJ2-3 gives the whole variable domain DAGVTQSPTHLIKTRGQQVTLRCSPKSGHDTVSWYQQALGQGPQFIFQYYEEEERQRGNFPDRFSGHQFPNYSSELNVNALLLGDSALYLCASGISAGRRTDTQYFGPGTRLTVL.

This clonotype has just a few counts. The genes are TRBV20-1 and TRBJ2-5, with D tentatively TRBD2 (7 bases). CDR1 and CDR2 from the germline V gene are DFQATT and SNEGSKA (reference sequence). This CDR3 comprises 15 residues. Trimming pared 3 bases from V and 5 bases from J, leaving 19 bases between. In DNA, the CDR3 is TGCAGTGCTAGGTTAGGGGGGGGGTTGACGGAGACCCAGTACTTC. It translates to CSARLGGGLTETQYF.

This clonotype was seen a handful of times. The V gene is TRBV4-1, the J gene TRBJ2-1; possible D gene TRBD1, 6 bases. Germline V gene lookup returns CDR1 MGHRA and CDR2 YSYEKL. The length of the CDR3 is 16 residues. Trimming left V 2 bases short and J 3 bases short, with 14 bases between. DNA for the CDR3: TGCGCCAGCAGCCAACACTCAGGGGTGGTCTACAATGAGCAGTTCTTC. Its translation: CASSQHSGVVYNEQFF.